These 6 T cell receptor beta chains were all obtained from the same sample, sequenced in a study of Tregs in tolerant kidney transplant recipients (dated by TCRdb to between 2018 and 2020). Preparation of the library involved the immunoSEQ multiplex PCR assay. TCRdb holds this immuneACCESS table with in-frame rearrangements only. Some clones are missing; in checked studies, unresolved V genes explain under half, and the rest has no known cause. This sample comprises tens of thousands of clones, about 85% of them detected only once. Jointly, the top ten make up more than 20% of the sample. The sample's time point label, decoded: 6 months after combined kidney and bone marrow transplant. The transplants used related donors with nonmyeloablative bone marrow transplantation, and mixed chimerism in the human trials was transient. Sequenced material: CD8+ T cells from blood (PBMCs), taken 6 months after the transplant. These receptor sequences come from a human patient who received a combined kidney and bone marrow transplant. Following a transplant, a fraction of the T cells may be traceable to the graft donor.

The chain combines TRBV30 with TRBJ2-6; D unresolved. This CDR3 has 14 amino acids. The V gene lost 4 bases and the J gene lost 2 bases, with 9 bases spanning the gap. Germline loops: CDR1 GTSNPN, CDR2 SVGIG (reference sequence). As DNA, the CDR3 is TGTGCCTGGACTGGGCTCCCTGGGGCCAACGTCCTGACTTTC. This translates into CAWTGLPGANVLTF.

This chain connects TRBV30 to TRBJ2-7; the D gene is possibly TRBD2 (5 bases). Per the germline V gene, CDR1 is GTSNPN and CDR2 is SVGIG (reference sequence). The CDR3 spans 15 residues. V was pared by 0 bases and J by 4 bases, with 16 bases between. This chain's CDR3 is CAWSVPRGYQYEQYF. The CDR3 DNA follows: TGTGCCTGGAGTGTACCAAGAGGGTACCAATACGAGCAGTACTTC.

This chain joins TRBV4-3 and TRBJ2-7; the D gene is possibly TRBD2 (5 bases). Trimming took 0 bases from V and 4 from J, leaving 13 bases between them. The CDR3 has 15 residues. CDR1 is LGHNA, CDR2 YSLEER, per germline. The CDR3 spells CASSQDRTPGYEQYF. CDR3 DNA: TGCGCCAGCAGCCAAGACAGGACCCCGGGGTACGAGCAGTACTTC.

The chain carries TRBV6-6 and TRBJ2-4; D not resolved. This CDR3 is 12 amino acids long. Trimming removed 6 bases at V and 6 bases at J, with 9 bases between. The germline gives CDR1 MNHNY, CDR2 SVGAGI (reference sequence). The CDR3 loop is CASSPETNIQYF. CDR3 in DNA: TGTGCCAGCAGCCCAGAAACAAACATTCAGTACTTC.

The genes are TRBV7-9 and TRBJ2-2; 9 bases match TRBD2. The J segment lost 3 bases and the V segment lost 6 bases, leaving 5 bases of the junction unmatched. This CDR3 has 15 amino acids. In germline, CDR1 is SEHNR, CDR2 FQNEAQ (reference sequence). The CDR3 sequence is CASRRSGGHTGELFF. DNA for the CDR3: TGTGCCAGCAGACGTAGCGGGGGTCACACCGGGGAGCTGTTTTTT. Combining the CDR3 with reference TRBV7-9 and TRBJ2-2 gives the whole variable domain DTGVSQNPRHKITKRGQNVTFRCDPISEHNRLYWYRQTLGQGPEFLTYFQNEAQLEKSRLLSDRFSAERPKGSFSTLEIQRTEQGDSAMYLCASRRSGGHTGELFFGEGSRLTVL.

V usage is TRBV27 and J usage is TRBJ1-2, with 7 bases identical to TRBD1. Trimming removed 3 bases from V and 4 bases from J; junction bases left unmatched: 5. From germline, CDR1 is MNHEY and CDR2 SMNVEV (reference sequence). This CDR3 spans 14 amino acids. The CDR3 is CASSFSGQTYGYTF. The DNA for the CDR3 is TGTGCCAGCAGTTTTTCGGGACAGACCTATGGCTACACCTTC.